Each of the 2 T cell receptor beta chains below was sequenced from the same sample in a study of blood T cells in healthy people across ages. With a J-beta primer mix and a sample-barcoded 5' primer, a second PCR ran 7 to 11 cycles. TCRdb redid the calling of the 5' RACE reads with MiXCR, one entry per CDR3 protein. This sample has 800,000 to 1,000,000 distinct CDR3 sequences, with around 48% found just once. Sample: blood. These receptors were obtained from a man younger than 45 in good health.

The chain uses TRBV27 and TRBJ1-2; no definite D call. The CDR3 has 16 residues. V lost 0 bases and J lost 0, with 11 bases in between. Germline values: CDR1 MNHEY, CDR2 SMNVEV (reference sequence). In DNA form, the CDR3 reads TGTGCCAGCAGTTTATCGTTCCGTAACTCTAACTATGGCTACACCTTC. The encoded protein is CASSLSFRNSNYGYTF.

The chain employs TRBV7-2 and TRBJ1-2; no clear D. Germline lookup yields CDR1 SGHTA and CDR2 FQGNSA. CDR3 length: 14 residues. V lost 3 bases to trimming and J lost 3 bases, with 11 bases between them. CDR3 residues: CASSFGRSDYGYTF. CDR3 sequence (DNA): TGTGCCAGCAGCTTTGGGCGGTCAGACTATGGCTACACCTTC.